This is a list of T cell receptor beta chains from one sample in a study of graft-versus-host responses after intestinal transplantation. The antigens these receptors bind are not known. Assay: immunoSEQ multiplex PCR; the TCRdb copy retains only in-frame clones and omits some. The table shows roughly 50,000 clones, with around nine tenths occurring only once. The sample consisted of unstimulated CD4+ T cells sorted from spleen or lymph node cells, taken before transplant. Every receptor here comes from a human donor who was the organ donor for an intestinal transplant. Each CDR3 is given with its conserved first and last residue. D genes are given only for firm matches. The size of a clone is reported for some rows only, either as once, few or many, or as a class for expanded clones.

v_call	d_call	j_call	clone_size	cdr3_length	cdr3_aa	cdr3_nt
TRBV10-3	.	TRBJ2-3	.	12	CAISGVTDTQYF	TGTGCCATCTCTGGGGTCACAGATACGCAGTATTTT
TRBV7-8	TRBD1	TRBJ2-1	.	17	CASSFPPGQGVWNEQFF	TGTGCCAGCAGCTTCCCTCCGGGACAGGGGGTCTGGAATGAGCAGTTCTTC
TRBV7-3	.	TRBJ1-1	.	14	CASSLSPMNTEAFF	TGTGCCAGCAGCTTGTCGCCCATGAACACTGAAGCTTTCTTT
TRBV6-5	.	TRBJ2-1	once	14	CASSSPAGAHEQFF	TGTGCCAGCAGTTCCCCAGCGGGCGCCCATGAGCAGTTCTTC
TRBV19	TRBD2	TRBJ2-5	once	17	CASSIQEAAGEEETQYF	TGTGCCAGTAGTATTCAGGAGGCAGCGGGAGAGGAAGAGACCCAGTACTTC
TRBV30	.	TRBJ1-2	.	12	CAWSSHSYGYTF	TGTGCCTGGAGTTCACACAGCTATGGCTACACCTTC
TRBV2	.	TRBJ1-5	.	15	CASRKDDSVNQPQHF	TGTGCCAGCAGGAAGGATGACAGTGTTAATCAGCCCCAGCATTTT
TRBV5-1	.	TRBJ1-1	.	15	CASSFYQGRGTEAFF	TGCGCCAGCAGCTTCTACCAGGGGCGCGGTACTGAAGCTTTCTTT
TRBV27	TRBD2	TRBJ2-1	.	15	CASTVAGGPDNEQFF	TGTGCCAGCACCGTAGCGGGAGGGCCGGATAATGAGCAGTTCTTC
TRBV27	TRBD1	TRBJ1-2	.	15	CASSWTYQGAYGYTF	TGTGCCAGCAGTTGGACTTATCAGGGGGCTTATGGCTACACCTTC
TRBV18	TRBD2	TRBJ2-1	.	16	CASSAGTSGRVDEQFF	TGTGCCAGCTCAGCCGGGACTAGCGGGAGGGTTGATGAGCAGTTCTTC
TRBV4-2	TRBD1	TRBJ1-5	.	15	CASSQDGTADQPQHF	TGTGCCAGCAGCCAAGACGGGACAGCCGATCAGCCCCAGCATTTT
TRBV19	.	TRBJ1-2	.	10	CATGNYGYTF	TGTGCTACTGGCAACTATGGCTACACCTTC
TRBV2	.	TRBJ2-7	.	14	CASKRDFSSYEQYF	TGTGCCAGCAAAAGAGACTTTTCCTCCTACGAGCAGTACTTC
TRBV14	.	TRBJ2-3	.	15	CASSQEPGWADTQYF	TGTGCCAGCAGCCAAGAACCGGGGTGGGCAGATACGCAGTATTTT
TRBV12-5	TRBD2	TRBJ2-2	.	15	CASGDYSGSTGELFF	TGTGCTAGTGGAGACTATAGCGGGAGCACCGGGGAGCTGTTTTTT
TRBV28	.	TRBJ2-5	.	13	CASTRGGEETQYF	TGTGCCAGCACCCGTGGGGGTGAAGAGACCCAGTACTTC
TRBV7-1	.	TRBJ2-1	few	13	CASSLALGNEQFF	TGTGCCAGCAGCTTAGCGCTAGGCAATGAGCAGTTCTTC
TRBV5-1	.	TRBJ2-1	.	13	CASSLSGYNEQFF	TGCGCCAGCAGCTTGTCGGGGTACAATGAGCAGTTCTTC
TRBV7-2	.	TRBJ2-5	few	15	CASSLFPGRGGTQYF	TGTGCCAGCAGCTTATTCCCCGGAAGGGGGGGGACCCAGTACTTC
TRBV19	TRBD2	TRBJ2-2	.	15	CASSLTSGISGELFF	TGTGCCAGTAGCCTGACTAGCGGGATATCCGGGGAGCTGTTTTTT
TRBV21-1	.	TRBJ2-1	.	19	CASSKDGVGRGSSYNEQFF	.
TRBV10-1	.	TRBJ2-3	.	17	CASSESTRSNSTDTQYF	TGCGCCAGCAGTGAGTCGACTCGGAGTAATAGCACAGATACGCAGTATTTT